The TCR beta chain described here comes from a study of T cells in tumors after PD-1 blockade. Study at large: Some patients also took daily vismodegib 150 mg during anti-PD-1 treatment. Mean per blood sample: some 120,000 templates (24,679-257,772), some 40,000 unique clonotypes.

As concerns this clone: The target antigen is unknown.

Study-level findings and limits: Some novel exhausted tumor clones appeared in pre-treatment blood, suggesting peripheral recruitment.

Here immunoSEQ multiplex PCR was the method, and the copy in TCRdb shows in-frame clones only, minus some. Of 60,000 to 75,000 clones in the sample, roughly 70% were seen once. The V gene lost 4 bases and the J gene lost 0 bases, with 9 bases spanning the gap. Germline-derived CDR1 and CDR2 are SGHNT and YENEEA. This CDR3 spans 15 amino acids. This sequence originates from a human donor with basal cell carcinoma. The chain uses TRBV11-3 and TRBJ2-2, with D perhaps assigned TRBD1 or TRBD2 (5 bases each). The sample was PBMCs, taken after anti-PD-1 treatment. In DNA, the CDR3 is TGTGCCAGCAGCTCGGGACGGACGAACACCGGGGAGCTGTTTTTT. This codes for CASSSGRTNTGELFF.